These 23 T cell receptor beta chains came from one sample sequenced in a study of T cell changes during pregnancy in multiple sclerosis. Repertoires were generated with immunoSEQ multiplex PCR, while TCRdb's copy carries only in-frame clones and drops some. The sample records tens of thousands of clones, 75% to 90% being singletons. The source was CD8+ T cells from peripheral blood mononuclear cells, collected after pregnancy. These receptors were collected from a female donor with multiple sclerosis, enrolled in a pregnancy study.

By proportion, this clone is medium-sized. The V gene is TRBV4-2, the J gene TRBJ1-1; D uncertain. This CDR3 comprises 15 residues. Germline lookup yields CDR1 LGHNA and CDR2 YNFKEQ. V lost 1 base, J lost 1 base, and 10 bases lay in between. The CDR3 protein is CASSQVSAENTEAFF. The CDR3 DNA follows: TGTGCCAGCAGCCAAGTGTCCGCGGAGAACACTGAAGCTTTCTTT.

The gene calls are TRBV4-2 and TRBJ2-3; 8 nucleotides align to TRBD2. The CDR3 is made up of 16 amino acids. Trimming cost V 3 bases and J 4 bases; bases outside gene matches: 9. In germline, CDR1 is LGHNA, CDR2 YNFKEQ. This CDR3 is CASSHSPAGDSDTQYF. The CDR3 nucleotides are TGTGCCAGCAGCCATAGCCCAGCGGGAGATTCAGATACGCAGTATTTT.

V usage is TRBV4-3 and J usage is TRBJ2-7; TRBD1 matches 7 bases. This CDR3 has 15 residues. V dropped 0 bases and J dropped 2; count of bases not matched to a gene: 4. Germline V gene sequence: CDR1 LGHNA, CDR2 YSLEER. This CDR3 reads CASSQDRDRAYEQYF. The CDR3 coding sequence is TGCGCCAGCAGCCAAGACCGGGACAGAGCCTACGAGCAGTACTTC.

The rearrangement joins TRBV9 to TRBJ2-1, with D possibly TRBD2 on 6 matching bases. This CDR3 contains 15 residues. V lost 4 bases and J 2 bases, leaving 13 bases between the germline ends. CDR1 is SGDLS and CDR2 is YYNGEE in the germline V gene. DNA for the CDR3: TGTGCCAGCAGCTGGGAGGCCCTACCCTACAATGAGCAGTTCTTC. Protein product: CASSWEALPYNEQFF.

The V call is TRBV6-5, the J call TRBJ1-2; 10 bases align to TRBD1. Unmatched junction bases numbered 7, after V lost 3 bases and J lost 3 bases. The germline V gene encodes CDR1 MNHEY and CDR2 SVGAGI. The CDR3 loop spans 16 amino acids. CDR3 amino acids: CASSYSGTGAYYGYTF. The CDR3 DNA reads as TGTGCCAGCAGTTATTCTGGGACAGGGGCGTACTATGGCTACACCTTC.

The chain uses TRBV11-2 and TRBJ2-7; perhaps TRBD2 as D (5 bases). Germline lookup yields CDR1 SGHAT and CDR2 FQNNGV. Trimming took off 3 bases at V and 1 base at J, with 13 bases between the two ends. CDR3 length: 15 amino acids. The CDR3 bases are TGTGCCAGCAGCTTGAATGCTCCGGGATCCTACGAGCAGTACTTC. Encoded protein: CASSLNAPGSYEQYF.

In this sample, this clone turned up many times. The V call is TRBV5-1, the J call TRBJ2-4; 8 bases are a match to TRBD1. With V trimmed by 4 bases and J by 0 bases, 9 bases remained unmatched. The germline gives CDR1 SGHRS, CDR2 YFSETQ. The CDR3 totals 17 residues. The CDR3 DNA reads as TGCGCCAGCAGCCTGGCAGGGGGCCCCTCAGCCAAAAACATTCAGTACTTC. This translates into CASSLAGGPSAKNIQYF.

The chain has TRBV4-3 and TRBJ2-6; D is unresolved. The CDR3 runs to 16 residues. Germline-derived CDR1 and CDR2 are LGHNA and YSLEER. V was clipped by 0 bases and J by 0 bases, with 6 bases between them. CDR3 DNA: TGCGCCAGCAGCCAAGATTTTAGCTCTGGGGCCAACGTCCTGACTTTC. This codes for CASSQDFSSGANVLTF.

This clone has just one count. This chain connects TRBV7-2 to TRBJ2-7; 10 positions agree with TRBD1. This CDR3 spans 14 amino acids. Trimming took 5 bases from V and 4 from J; bases not matched to a gene: 5. Germline CDR1 is SGHTA and CDR2 is FQGNSA. The DNA of the CDR3 is TGTGCCAGCAGCCACGGGACAGGGGAGTACGAGCAGTACTTC. This encodes CASSHGTGEYEQYF.

The chain links TRBV27 to TRBJ2-7; 7 positions agree with TRBD2. Germline V lookup: CDR1 MNHEY, CDR2 SMNVEV (reference sequence). Losses at the gene ends were 5 bases for V and 4 bases for J; bases not matched to a gene: 14. CDR3 size: 16 residues. In nucleotides, the CDR3 is TGTGCCAGCAGTACAATTGGGGGGGGGTTGCGATACGAGCAGTACTTC. Its protein is CASSTIGGGLRYEQYF.

This clone has more than one count but fewer than ten. The chain recombines TRBV21-1 with TRBJ2-1; the table assigns TRBD2, which was not confirmed against the DNA. TRBV21-1 corresponds to a pseudogene. The CDR3 runs 18 residues. The CDR3 DNA is TGTGCCAGCAGCAAACGTGGACTAGCGGGAGTCCCCTACAATGAGCAGTTCTTC. Protein: CASSKRGLAGVPYNEQFF.

The rearrangement joins TRBV6-1 to TRBJ2-7, with 7 bases matching TRBD1. Germline assignment: CDR1 MNHNS and CDR2 SASEGT. Germline trimming cut 4 bases from V and 0 bases from J; bases unmatched to any gene: 6. This CDR3 spans 15 amino acids. The CDR3 here is CASSGGWDSSYEQYF. The CDR3, as DNA: TGTGCCAGCAGTGGGGGGTGGGACAGCTCCTACGAGCAGTACTTC.

The J gene is TRBJ1-1, the V gene TRBV19; TRBD1 matches 8 bases. Trimming cost V 6 bases and J 2 bases; bases outside gene matches: 8. The germline gives CDR1 LNHDA, CDR2 SQIVND (reference sequence). The CDR3 runs to 15 residues. As DNA, the CDR3 is TGTGCCAGTAGGGTTGTACAGGGGGGTAACACTGAAGCTTTCTTT. It codes for CASRVVQGGNTEAFF.

This clone was picked up a small number of times. The gene calls are TRBV4-1 and TRBJ2-2, with D possibly matching TRBD2 (5 bases). This CDR3 is built from 15 residues. The germline CDR1 and CDR2 sequences are MGHRA and YSYEKL. With 2 bases removed from V and 4 bases from J, the gap between germline ends came to 11 bases. CDR3 in amino acids: CASSQYEGSTGELFF. CDR3 nucleotide sequence: TGCGCCAGCAGCCAATATGAGGGAAGCACCGGGGAGCTGTTTTTT.

The chain carries TRBV4-2 and TRBJ1-1; weak D call: TRBD1 (6 bases). V was shortened by 0 bases and J by 4 bases, with 15 bases between the two germline ends. CDR1 is LGHNA, CDR2 YNFKEQ, per germline. The length of the CDR3 is 16 residues. The CDR3 reads CASSQEGTPVGTEAFF. The CDR3 DNA sequence: TGTGCCAGCAGCCAAGAAGGGACACCGGTCGGCACTGAAGCTTTCTTT.

The chain couples TRBV9 to TRBJ2-5; D ambiguous. This CDR3 has 13 amino acids. Per germline, CDR1 SGDLS and CDR2 YYNGEE. Trimming pared 0 bases from V and 2 bases from J, leaving 5 bases between. The CDR3 DNA sequence: TGTGCCAGCAGCGTAGATATACAAGAGACCCAGTACTTC. This sequence encodes CASSVDIQETQYF. Variable domain in full (rest from reference TRBV9 and TRBJ2-5): DSGVTQTPKHLITATGQRVTLRCSPRSGDLSVYWYQQSLDQGLQFLIQYYNGEERAKGNILERFSAQQFPDLHSELNLSSLELGDSALYFCASSVDIQETQYFGPGTRLLVL.

This clone was detected only a few times. The chain employs TRBV14 and TRBJ2-1; D unclear. Germline CDR1 reads SGHDN; CDR2 reads FVKESK. The CDR3 sequence is 15 residues long. V was clipped by 0 bases and J by 4 bases, with 10 bases between them. CDR3 nucleotide sequence: TGTGCCAGCAGCCAAGAGAGAGTCGGGTACAATGAGCAGTTCTTC. Protein product: CASSQERVGYNEQFF.

This chain joins TRBV7-2 and TRBJ2-7; 9 bases line up with TRBD1. After removal of 5 bases from V and 2 bases from J, the junction contained 10 bases not matched to a gene. Per the germline V gene, CDR1 is SGHTA and CDR2 is FQGNSA. This CDR3 has 16 residues. The CDR3 DNA is TGTGCCAGCAGCCCTACCCCGGACAGGGGAGCCTACGAGCAGTACTTC. It is translated as CASSPTPDRGAYEQYF.

This clone was recorded a few times. This rearrangement joins TRBV9 to TRBJ2-3; tentatively, D is TRBD2 (5 bases). This CDR3 is 15 amino acids long. Between the trimmed V and J ends, which lost 2 bases and 0 bases, there was a span of 10 bases. Per germline, CDR1 SGDLS and CDR2 YYNGEE. The DNA of the CDR3 is TGTGCCAGCAGCGTGGCGGGTACTAGCACAGATACGCAGTATTTT. Translating gives CASSVAGTSTDTQYF.

The chain couples TRBV4-3 to TRBJ2-3; maybe TRBD2 (6 bases). There are 15 residues in the CDR3. V shed 0 bases and J shed 11 bases, with 18 bases lying between them. From germline, CDR1 is LGHNA and CDR2 YSLEER. This chain's CDR3 is CASSQDLALKLGQYF. The DNA of the CDR3 is TGCGCCAGCAGCCAAGATCTAGCGCTAAAGCTGGGGCAGTATTTT.

The V and J genes are TRBV28 and TRBJ1-1; D is undetermined. V shed 2 bases and J shed 3 bases, with 10 bases lying between them. Germline V CDR1 and CDR2: MDHEN, SYDVKM. This CDR3 has 14 amino acids. In nucleotides, the CDR3 is TGTGCCAGCAGTTTAGCATCTAGACACACTGAAGCTTTCTTT. Translated, it gives CASSLASRHTEAFF. Combining the CDR3 with reference TRBV28 and TRBJ1-1 gives the whole variable domain DVKVTQSSRYLVKRTGEKVFLECVQDMDHENMFWYRQDPGLGLRLIYFSYDVKMKEKGDIPEGYSVSREKKERFSLILESASTNQTSMYLCASSLASRHTEAFFGQGTRLTVV.

In this sample, this clone turned up once. The V gene is TRBV4-3, the J gene TRBJ2-7; D is undetermined. Looked up from germline, CDR1 is LGHNA and CDR2 is YSLEER. V was cut by 4 bases and J by 3 bases, with 10 bases left in between. The CDR3 is 13 residues long. CDR3 in DNA: TGCGCCAGCAGCCCCCGCACTCACTACGAGCAGTACTTC. Protein product: CASSPRTHYEQYF.

This clone was counted a single time. This chain links TRBV14 with TRBJ2-2; TRBD2 aligns across 11 bases. The CDR3 length is 18 residues. The V gene's germline CDR1 is SGHDN and CDR2 FVKESK. V was pared by 0 bases and J by 7 bases, with 10 bases of the junction left unmatched. The CDR3 region is CASSQEELAGVSGGELFF. CDR3 bases: TGTGCCAGCAGCCAAGAGGAACTAGCGGGAGTGTCGGGCGGGGAGCTGTTTTTT.